One and the same sample provided the 13 T cell receptor beta chains below, sequenced in a study of blood T cell repertoires in COVID-19. This table comes from immunoSEQ multiplex PCR, and its TCRdb copy is limited to in-frame clones, with some not included. The profile shows about 63,000 clones, less than 80% of them singletons. Sequenced sample: peripheral blood. The receptors come from a human donor in a cohort sampled during active COVID-19.

This clone has only a few counts. The rearrangement uses TRBV19 and TRBJ1-4; D gene uncertain. The CDR3 length is 16 residues. CDR1 is LNHDA, CDR2 SQIVND, per germline (reference sequence). Trimming left V 2 bases short and J 1 base short, with 11 bases between. Here the CDR3 DNA reads TGTGCCAGTAGTATAAACCGGGGAGGAACTAATGAAAAACTGTTTTTT. This codes for CASSINRGGTNEKLFF.

V is TRBV21-1 and J is TRBJ2-4; TRBD1, the table's D call, was not compared with the DNA. TRBV21-1 is a recognized pseudogene. The CDR3 consists of 18 residues. The CDR3 region has the DNA TGTGCCAGCAGCAAGGCCCCATTAGACAGGGTTGGGAGAAACATTCAGTACTTC. This codes for CASSKAPLDRVGRNIQYF.

The chain links TRBV30 to TRBJ1-6; D remains ambiguous. Germline loops: CDR1 GTSNPN, CDR2 SVGIG (reference sequence). The CDR3 covers 15 residues. With 0 bases removed from V and 7 bases from J, the gap between germline ends came to 13 bases. The CDR3, as DNA: TGTGCCTGGAGTGTCCTACGACTGCCAAATTCACCCCTCCACTTT. This sequence encodes CAWSVLRLPNSPLHF.

The chain is built from TRBV3-1 (or the pseudogene TRBV3-2) and TRBJ2-7, with unresolved D. Germline V gene lookup returns CDR1 LGHDT and CDR2 YNNKEL (reference sequence). Trimming stripped 0 bases from V and 2 bases from J, with 11 bases between. The CDR3 is 15 amino acids. The CDR3 nucleotides are TGTGCCAGCAGCCAAGATGGTAAACTCCCCTACGAGCAGTACTTC. It codes for CASSQDGKLPYEQYF.

This clone was counted only a few times. The CDR3 protein is CASSSTSSIGWETQYF. The CDR3 coding sequence is TGTGCCAGCAGCTCCACCTCCTCGATCGGGTGGGAGACCCAGTACTTC. The chain links TRBV7-2 to TRBJ2-5; D not resolved. Germline CDR1 and CDR2: SGHTA and FQGNSA. The CDR3 contains 16 residues. The ends were cut back, 4 bases at V and 5 bases at J, with 20 bases in the middle. Drawing the rest from reference TRBV7-2 and TRBJ2-5, the complete variable domain is GAGVSQSPSNKVTEKGKDVELRCDPISGHTALYWYRQSLGQGLEFLIYFQGNSAPDKSGLPSDRFSAERTGGSVSTLTIQRTQQEDSAVYLCASSSTSSIGWETQYFGPGTRLLVL.

The genes are TRBV30 and TRBJ2-3, with D perhaps matching TRBD1 (6 bases). Between the trimmed V and J ends, which lost 2 bases and 0 bases, there was a span of 12 bases. CDR3 length: 15 amino acids. Germline V gene lookup returns CDR1 GTSNPN and CDR2 SVGIG (reference sequence). The CDR3 region has the DNA TGTGCCTGGAGTCGACCAGACAGGAGCACAGATACGCAGTATTTT. Amino acids: CAWSRPDRSTDTQYF.

V gene TRBV12-3 or TRBV12-4 combines with J gene TRBJ2-1, with unresolved D. The CDR3 runs 11 residues. With 6 bases removed from V and 5 bases from J, the gap between germline ends came to 5 bases. The chain's CDR3 is CASRANNEQFF. CDR3 DNA: TGTGCCAGCAGAGCCAACAATGAGCAGTTCTTC.

This chain joins TRBV30 and TRBJ2-3; possible D gene TRBD1, 6 bases. CDR1 is GTSNPN and CDR2 is SVGIG in the germline V gene (reference sequence). V lost 3 bases and J lost 0, with 10 bases in between. The CDR3 spans 14 residues. For the CDR3, the DNA is TGTGCCTGGAGCCTCGGACAGAGCACAGATACGCAGTATTTT. Translating it yields CAWSLGQSTDTQYF.

This chain joins TRBV5-8 and TRBJ1-4; TRBD1 aligns across 10 bases. CDR1 is SGHTS and CDR2 is YDEGEE in the germline V gene. V was pared by 4 bases and J by 7 bases, with 7 bases of the junction left unmatched. The CDR3 runs 15 residues. CDR3: CASSRQRTGGEKLFF. CDR3 in DNA: TGTGCCAGCAGCCGCCAGCGGACAGGGGGTGAAAAACTGTTTTTT.

This clone came up once. The chain joins TRBV7-9 to TRBJ1-5; the D is unclear. Germline V gene lookup returns CDR1 SEHNR and CDR2 FQNEAQ (reference sequence). The CDR3 contains 15 residues. V shed 4 bases and J shed 2 bases, with 12 bases lying between them. The DNA of the CDR3 is TGTGCCAGCAGCTCCGTCCCCCGGGGCAATCAGCCCCAGCATTTT. Translated, it gives CASSSVPRGNQPQHF.

This clone was observed once. The gene calls are TRBV27 and TRBJ2-7; no clear D. The CDR3 extends over 15 amino acids. Trimming took off 7 bases at V and 2 bases at J, with 18 bases between the two ends. Per the germline V gene, CDR1 is MNHEY and CDR2 is SMNVEV (reference sequence). This chain's CDR3 is CASNQVQTRPYEQYF. The CDR3 DNA follows: TGTGCCAGCAACCAGGTGCAGACCCGCCCCTACGAGCAGTACTTC.

Worth noting for this clone: Additional DNA sequences in this sample encode the identical CDR3. The chain couples TRBV5-1 to TRBJ2-5; weak D call: TRBD2 (7 bases). The CDR3 has 14 residues. V was pared by 0 bases and J by 4 bases, with 10 bases between. Germline V gene data show CDR1 as SGHRS and CDR2 as YFSETQ. The CDR3 sequence is CASSLAGGRETQYF. The DNA for the CDR3 is TGCGCCAGCAGCTTGGCCGGGGGGCGAGAGACCCAGTACTTC.

J is TRBJ2-1 and V is TRBV7-8; 13 bases map to TRBD2. J was trimmed by 7 bases and V by 7 bases; bases with no gene match: 4. This CDR3 has 14 residues. Germline V lookup: CDR1 SGHVS, CDR2 FQNEAQ. Written as DNA, the CDR3 is TGTGCCAGCACCCGGACTAGCGGGAGTAATGAGCAGTTCTTC. Protein: CASTRTSGSNEQFF.